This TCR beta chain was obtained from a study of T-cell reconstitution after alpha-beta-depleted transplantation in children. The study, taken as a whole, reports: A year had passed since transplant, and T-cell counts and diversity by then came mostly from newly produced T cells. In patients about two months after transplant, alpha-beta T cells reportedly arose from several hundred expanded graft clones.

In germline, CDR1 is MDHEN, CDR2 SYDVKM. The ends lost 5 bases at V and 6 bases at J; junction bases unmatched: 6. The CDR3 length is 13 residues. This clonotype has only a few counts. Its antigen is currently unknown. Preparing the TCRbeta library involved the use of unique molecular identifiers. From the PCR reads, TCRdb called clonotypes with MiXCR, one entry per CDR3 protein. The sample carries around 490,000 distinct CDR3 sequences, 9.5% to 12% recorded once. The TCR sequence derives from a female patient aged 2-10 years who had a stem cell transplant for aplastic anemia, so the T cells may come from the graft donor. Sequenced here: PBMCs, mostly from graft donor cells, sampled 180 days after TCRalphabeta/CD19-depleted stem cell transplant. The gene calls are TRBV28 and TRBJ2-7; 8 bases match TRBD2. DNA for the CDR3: TGTGCCAGCAGTGCCTCGGGGGGGGTCGAGCAGTACTTC. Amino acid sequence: CASSASGGVEQYF.